This T cell receptor (beta chain) was sequenced during a study of T cells in Graves' hyperthyroidism and ophthalmopathy (dated by TCRdb to the late 2010s). In terms of the full investigation: Peripheral blood samples were taken at the time of initial diagnosis, prior to any treatment. To identify distinguishing TCR V-J signatures, a discovery cohort of some 99 patients was used, comprising some 45 with Graves' ophthalmopathy and 57 with stable Graves' hyperthyroidism. Prospective prediction of ophthalmopathy was tested in an independent validation cohort of approximately 19 hyperthyroidism patients and 17 patients who later progressed to ophthalmopathy. The 75 to 100 discovery patients were randomly split 7:3 into training and test sets. The study also compared thyroid tissue and blood T-cell repertoires from about 6 Graves' hyperthyroidism patients. Following sampling, methimazole starting at 30 mg daily was given to hyperthyroidism patients, and high-dose intravenous methylprednisolone was given to ophthalmopathy patients. The paper describes TCR Vbeta CDR3 sequencing of some 130 peripheral blood samples, made up of roughly 45 ophthalmopathy patients, over 70 hyperthyroidism patients and some 17 progressor patients. Broader findings and caveats from the paper: Blood samples also contained most of the expanded thyroid clonotypes (frequency above 0.001), which suggests that blood repertoires may reflect thyroid immune responses. Sample size was not statistically predetermined, and blinding of investigators to group allocation was not performed. A model built on a 13 V-J signature distinguished ophthalmopathy from stable hyperthyroidism, reaching roughly 88% sensitivity and about 81% specificity in cross-validation and 80%/75% in testing. During validation, the model predicted progression to ophthalmopathy a median of approximately 6 months ahead of onset, with 70.59% sensitivity and roughly 75% specificity.

Ophthalmopathy patients had moderately to severely active disease, with a Clinical Activity Score of 3 or more, a NOSPECS grade of 4 or more, and a disease duration of less than 3 months. The study excluded patients with uncontrolled infections, other autoimmune diseases, pregnancy or lactation. Diagnoses relied on clinical symptoms, serum thyroxine and TRAb, thyroid ultrasound and orbital computed tomography. Ficoll-Paque density gradient centrifugation was used to isolate PBMCs from about 10 ml of fresh peripheral blood. Trizol reagent was used to extract total RNA, and RNA quality was then checked on an Agilent 2100 Bioanalyzer. The TCR beta CDR3 regions were amplified from the RNA transcripts. A first-round RT-PCR of the TCR CDR3 used the HTBI primer set with the Qiagen OneStep RT-PCR kit. The libraries were constructed in a second round of multiplex PCR and then size-selected and purified. The libraries were sequenced on an Illumina HiSeq2000 using paired-end 100 bp reads. Under the source paper's analysis protocol: SOAPnuke was used to process the raw data, removing reads that contained adapters or uncalled bases, had a mean Phred below 15, or lacked an exact match to the constant primer or identifier. COPE v1.2.5 was used to merge high-quality paired reads, and clonotypes were defined as unique nucleotide sequences. Clonotypes were aligned to IMGT TRBV, TRBD and TRBJ reference segments using MiTCR v1.1. The analysis was restricted to V-J combinations with a frequency above 0.0001, which together covered approximately 99% of the repertoires. A TCS score was defined as the ratio between F50 (clonal expansion) and ExV (chaos), using BLOSUM62-based TCRdist between CDR3 peptides within each V-J. Welch's t-statistics and random forest reduced 500 to 650 V-J features to around 14, which were used in a naive Bayes classifier (R e1071). TCRdb itself trimmed the public reads at Q25 with fastp, ran MiXCR and retained productive beta chains. Rows with a matching CDR3 protein are joined into one entry that keeps the most common DNA and genes. TCRdb's processing, not the authors', yielded these V and J calls. For this sample there are around 300,000 distinct CDR3 sequences; about 19% appear just once. Of the sample, 35% to 45% is held by the ten largest clones.

The germline V gene (reference sequence) sets CDR1 to LNHDA and CDR2 to SQIVND. The CDR3 spans 15 residues, from the cysteine through the phenylalanine. The sequence is cut down to CDR3 DNA, 45 bases in frame from base 1. The germline V end is reduced by 1 base and the J end by 4 bases; junction bases left unmatched: 5. Of note for this clonotype: It has no known antigen specificity. No base-level quality is on record; no much larger clone is a single base apart.

This receptor was taken from a man in his forties or fifties with Graves' ophthalmopathy. Sequencing was performed on blood. The rearranged segments are TRBV19 and TRBJ2-5, with TRBD2 identical over 8 junction bases. The CDR3 is CASSIGAGGRETQYF. In nucleotide form, the sequence is TGTGCCAGTAGTATAGGGGCGGGGGGTAGAGAGACCCAGTACTTC.